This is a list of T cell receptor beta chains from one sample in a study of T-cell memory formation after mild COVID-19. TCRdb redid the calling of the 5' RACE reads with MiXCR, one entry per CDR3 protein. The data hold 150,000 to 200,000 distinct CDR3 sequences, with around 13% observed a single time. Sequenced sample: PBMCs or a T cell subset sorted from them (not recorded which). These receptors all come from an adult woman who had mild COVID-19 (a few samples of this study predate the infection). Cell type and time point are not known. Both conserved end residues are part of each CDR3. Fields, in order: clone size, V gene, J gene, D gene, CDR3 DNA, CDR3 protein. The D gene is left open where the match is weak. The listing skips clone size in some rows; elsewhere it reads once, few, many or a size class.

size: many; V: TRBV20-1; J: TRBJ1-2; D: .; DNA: TGCAGTGCTAGATCCCAGGGGAGAGAGGGCTACACCTTC; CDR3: CSARSQGREGYTF
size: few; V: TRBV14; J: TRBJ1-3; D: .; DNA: TGTGCCAGCAGCCCAGGCTCCGCGAGAAACACCATATATTTT; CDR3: CASSPGSARNTIYF
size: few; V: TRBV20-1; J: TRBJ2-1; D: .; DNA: TGCAGTGCTAGAGCCGCGGCAGGGTTAAATGAGCAGTTCTTC; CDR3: CSARAAAGLNEQFF
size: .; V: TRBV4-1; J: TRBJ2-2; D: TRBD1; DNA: TGCGCCAGCAGCACGGACAGGAGCACCGGGGAGCTGTTTTTT; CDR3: CASSTDRSTGELFF
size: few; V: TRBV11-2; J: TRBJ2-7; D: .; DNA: TGTGCCAGCAGCTTGGGGCCACTAGCCCGGGAGACGTACGAGCAGTACTTC; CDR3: CASSLGPLARETYEQYF
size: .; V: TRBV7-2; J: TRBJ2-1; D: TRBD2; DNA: TGTGCCAGCCGCCGTGCTAGCGGGAGTTTAAATGAGCAGTTCTTC; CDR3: CASRRASGSLNEQFF
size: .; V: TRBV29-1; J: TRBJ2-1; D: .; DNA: TGCAGCGTTGAGGGGCATGGGGATGAGCAGTTCTTC; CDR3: CSVEGHGDEQFF
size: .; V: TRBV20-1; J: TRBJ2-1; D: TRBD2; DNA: TGCAGTGCTAGGTCCGGACTAGGGCCCTACAATGAGCAGTTCTTC; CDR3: CSARSGLGPYNEQFF
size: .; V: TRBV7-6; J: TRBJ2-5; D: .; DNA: TGTGCCAGCAGTAGATCGGCGGGCCCCAGACTCCAAGAGACCCAGTACTTC; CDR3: CASSRSAGPRLQETQYF
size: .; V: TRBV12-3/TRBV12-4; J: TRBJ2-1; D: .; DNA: TGTGCCAGCAGGAAACCTAATGAGCAGTTCTTC; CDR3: CASRKPNEQFF
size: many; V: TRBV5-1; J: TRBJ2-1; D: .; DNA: TGCGCCAGCAGGTCCCGGGGGAGCCTTGGTGAGCAGTTCTTC; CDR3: CASRSRGSLGEQFF
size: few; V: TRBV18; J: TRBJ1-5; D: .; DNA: TGTGCCAGCTCACCGACGCATAGAGATCAGCCCCAGCATTTT; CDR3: CASSPTHRDQPQHF
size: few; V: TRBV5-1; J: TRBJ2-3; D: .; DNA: TGCGCCAGCACCCCTAGCGTTACGGAGGCAGATACGCAGTATTTT; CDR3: CASTPSVTEADTQYF
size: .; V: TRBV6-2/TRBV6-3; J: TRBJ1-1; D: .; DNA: TGTGCCAGCAGTTTCTCCTACAGAATACCAACGAACACTGAAGCTTTCTTT; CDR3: CASSFSYRIPTNTEAFF
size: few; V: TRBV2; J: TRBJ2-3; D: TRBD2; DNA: TGTGCCAGCAGCGGGGGACTAGTGGTAGGAGGAGATACGCAGTATTTT; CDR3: CASSGGLVVGGDTQYF
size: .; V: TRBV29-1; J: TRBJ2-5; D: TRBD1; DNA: TGCAGCGTCTCAATGGGGACAGCGTACCAAGAGACCCAGTACTTC; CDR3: CSVSMGTAYQETQYF
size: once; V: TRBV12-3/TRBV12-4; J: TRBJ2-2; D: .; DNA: TGTGCCAGCAGTTTTTCAGGAGGCACGAACACCGGGGAGCTGTTTTTT; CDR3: CASSFSGGTNTGELFF
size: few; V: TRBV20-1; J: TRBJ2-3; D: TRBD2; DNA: TGCAGTGCTAATGTGGTGTTCGGCGGGAGGGAGGGTACGCAGTATTTT; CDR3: CSANVVFGGREGTQYF
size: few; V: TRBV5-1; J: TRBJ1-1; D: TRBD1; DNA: TGCGCCAGCAGCGCGATTACAGGGGGCGATGCTTTCTTT; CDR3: CASSAITGGDAFF
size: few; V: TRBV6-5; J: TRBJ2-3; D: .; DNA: TGTGCCAGCAGTTTCACTGGGGACGGGGCGGATACGCAGTATTTT; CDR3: CASSFTGDGADTQYF
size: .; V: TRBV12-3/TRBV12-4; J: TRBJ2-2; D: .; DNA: TGTGCCAGCAGCAAGGACGGGGGCTTCGGGGAGCTGTTTTTT; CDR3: CASSKDGGFGELFF
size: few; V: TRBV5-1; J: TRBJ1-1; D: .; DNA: TGCGCCAGCAGCTCGGCGGGGACTCTGAACACTGAAGCTTTCTTT; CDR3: CASSSAGTLNTEAFF
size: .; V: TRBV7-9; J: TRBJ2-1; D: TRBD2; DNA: TGTGCCAGCGGACTAGCGGGAGCGGATGAGCAGTTCTTC; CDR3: CASGLAGADEQFF
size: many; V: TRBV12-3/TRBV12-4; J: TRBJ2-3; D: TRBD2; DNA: TGTGCCAGCAGTCTAGCGGGCCTCACAGATACGCAGTATTTT; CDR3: CASSLAGLTDTQYF
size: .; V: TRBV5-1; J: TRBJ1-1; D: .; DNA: TGCGCCAGCAGCCAAGAATTCAACGGGGGGACTGAAGCTTTCTTT; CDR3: CASSQEFNGGTEAFF
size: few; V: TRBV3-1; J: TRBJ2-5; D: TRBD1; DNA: TGTGCCAGCAGCCTGACCGGGACAGGAACTGAAGAGACCCAGTACTTC; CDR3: CASSLTGTGTEETQYF